A selection of T cell receptor beta chains follows, all from one sample in a study of blood T cell repertoires in COVID-19. Profiling relied on immunoSEQ multiplex PCR, and the TCRdb table lists in-frame clones only, not all of them. This sample has roughly 260,000 clones, with 70% to 85% found just once. The sequenced sample was peripheral blood. The source is a woman older than 75 with active or convalescent COVID-19. Both conserved end residues are part of each CDR3. Each record gives: V gene, D gene, clone size, J gene, CDR3 protein, CDR3 DNA. The D gene is left open where the match is weak. Clone size is given for some rows only: seen once, a few or many times, or a class if the clone is expanded.

TRBV20-1	TRBD1	NA	TRBJ2-3	CSASARGQSDTQYF	TGCAGTGCTAGTGCCAGGGGGCAGTCAGATACGCAGTATTTT
TRBV7-6	TRBD2	NA	TRBJ2-3	CASSAPAGGGADTQYF	TGTGCCAGCAGCGCGCCCGCGGGGGGTGGGGCAGATACGCAGTATTTT
TRBV6-1	TRBD1	NA	TRBJ2-1	CASSDGQGGRFF	TGTGCCAGCAGTGACGGACAGGGTGGGCGGTTCTTC
TRBV5-1	TRBD1	once	TRBJ2-7	CASSLGQGSGYEQYF	TGCGCCAGCAGCTTGGGACAGGGGAGCGGTTACGAGCAGTACTTC
TRBV29-1	TRBD1	once	TRBJ1-1	CSVHRDRGSFF	TGCAGCGTTCACCGGGACAGGGGTTCTTTCTTT
TRBV6-6	TRBD2	once	TRBJ2-3	CASSRRLAGGLSSTDTQYF	TGTGCCAGCAGTCGTAGACTAGCGGGAGGGCTCTCTAGCACAGATACGCAGTATTTT
TRBV28	NA	once	TRBJ2-3	CASTGDTDTQYF	TGTGCCAGCACGGGGGACACAGATACGCAGTATTTT
TRBV5-1	TRBD1	NA	TRBJ2-1	CASSSGDSHYNEQFF	TGCGCCAGCAGCTCCGGGGACAGCCATTACAATGAGCAGTTCTTC
TRBV6-1	NA	once	TRBJ1-2	CASSDFVSYNYGYTF	TGTGCCAGCAGTGATTTTGTATCTTATAACTATGGCTACACCTTC
TRBV19	TRBD1	NA	TRBJ1-2	CASENRGTGYTF	TGTGCCAGTGAGAACAGGGGTACTGGCTACACCTTC
TRBV4-1	TRBD2	NA	TRBJ2-5	CASSQGPAGGPAETQYF	TGCGCCAGCAGCCAAGGGCCAGCGGGAGGGCCAGCGGAGACCCAGTACTTC